This TCR beta chain was found in a study of blood T cell repertoires in COVID-19. Overall study context: Whether acute or convalescent, the COVID-19 samples came from the United States, Italy and Spain. PBMCs, B-cell-depleted T cells, or T cells provided the cDNA or gDNA that made up the material.

CDR1 is MGHRA, CDR2 YSYEKL, per germline. The CDR3 contains 15 residues. The ends were cut back, 4 bases at V and 2 bases at J, with 13 bases in the middle. Repertoires were generated with immunoSEQ multiplex PCR, while TCRdb's copy carries only in-frame clones and drops some. Of nearly 350,000 clones listed, about 86% are singletons. V gene TRBV4-1 combines with J gene TRBJ2-3; unclear D gene. Source material: peripheral blood. The sequence was obtained from a man younger than 45 with active or convalescent COVID-19. CDR3: CASSPAWSLTDTQYF. The CDR3 DNA is TGCGCCAGCAGCCCCGCGTGGAGTCTCACAGATACGCAGTATTTT.